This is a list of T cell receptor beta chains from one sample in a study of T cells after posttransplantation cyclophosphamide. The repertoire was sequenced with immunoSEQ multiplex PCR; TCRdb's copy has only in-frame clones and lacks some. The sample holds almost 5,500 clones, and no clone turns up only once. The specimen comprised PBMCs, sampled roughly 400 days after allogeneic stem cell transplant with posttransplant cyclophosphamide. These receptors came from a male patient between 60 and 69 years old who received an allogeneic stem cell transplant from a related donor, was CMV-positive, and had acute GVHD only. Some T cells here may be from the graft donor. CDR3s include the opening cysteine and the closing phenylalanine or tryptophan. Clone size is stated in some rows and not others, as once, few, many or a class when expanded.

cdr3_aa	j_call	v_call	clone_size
CASRNNGQLNQPQHF	TRBJ1-5	TRBV6-5	.
CATSRKRTGAHTEAFF	TRBJ1-1	TRBV15	many
CASSPPPGQYF	TRBJ2-4	TRBV6-6	many
CAWSALAGEQYF	TRBJ2-7	TRBV30	many
CASSAHGTTNSYEQYF	TRBJ2-7	TRBV9	medium-sized
CASSSGETQYF	TRBJ2-5	TRBV7-7	many
CACLRDRGHEQYF	TRBJ2-7	TRBV30	many
CASGPYRGPYEQYF	TRBJ2-7	TRBV6-5	many
CASRNRGGNSPLHF	TRBJ1-6	TRBV6-5	many
CASSDGRGGNTDTQYF	TRBJ2-3	TRBV6-4	few
CASSFLSGGAGTQYF	TRBJ2-5	TRBV7-8	.
CASSSVTLASDTQYF	TRBJ2-3	TRBV27	many
CSGQATGANVLTF	TRBJ2-6	TRBV29-1	many
CASSPSGLTYEQYF	TRBJ2-7	TRBV27	many
CASGAGRADTQYF	TRBJ2-3	TRBV7-2	many
CASRPTASAYGYTF	TRBJ1-2	TRBV25-1	many
CASSLTGIMNTEAFF	TRBJ1-1	TRBV7-9	many
CASRRDRRFNQPQHF	TRBJ1-5	TRBV28	many
CASSEAQQPQHF	TRBJ1-5	TRBV6-1	many
CASSQSRRGLSDYNEQFF	TRBJ2-1	TRBV11-2	many
CSATRGHEQYF	TRBJ2-7	TRBV20-1	many
CASSPPGSGSLQYF	TRBJ2-7	TRBV28	many
CASSVSGTTVLKQYF	TRBJ2-7	TRBV7-2	many
CASSQGRRGATDTQYF	TRBJ2-3	TRBV7-2	many
CASTRGNSPLHF	TRBJ1-6	TRBV6-1	many
CASSIVPPGTGSFEETQYF	TRBJ2-5	TRBV19	many
CAWRRGQGAWNTEAFF	TRBJ1-1	TRBV30	many
CASSTPIREYQGDEAFF	TRBJ1-1	TRBV28	hyperexpanded
CASSSRGGPGGELFF	TRBJ2-2	TRBV7-6	many
CASSLGGDTQYF	TRBJ2-3	TRBV5-4	many
CASSQFEAFF	TRBJ1-1	TRBV2	many
CASSFTGQPMNTEAFF	TRBJ1-1	TRBV5-5	many
CASSLDTYYGYTF	TRBJ1-2	TRBV4-1	many
CATTVGGTGGLNTEAFF	TRBJ1-1	TRBV28	many
CASSLVGSGRSTDTQYF	TRBJ2-3	TRBV7-6	many
CASSRGGGAFTGELFF	TRBJ2-2	TRBV7-2	.
CAISDGNYGYTF	TRBJ1-2	TRBV10-3	many
CASSPVSYYGYTF	TRBJ1-2	TRBV18	many
CASMRQGVTEAFF	TRBJ1-1	TRBV5-4	many
CASSLGGAGGTDTQYF	TRBJ2-3	TRBV11-2	many
CAWSGGSTDTQYF	TRBJ2-3	TRBV30	many
CASSFGLAGAYEQYF	TRBJ2-7	TRBV7-2	medium-sized
CASSQVLAGGLQETQYF	TRBJ2-5	TRBV4-2	many
CASSLSGLANNEQFF	TRBJ2-1	TRBV7-3	many
CSVSDRSNTEAFF	TRBJ1-1	TRBV29-1	many
CASSLEQQGTTEAFF	TRBJ1-1	TRBV5-1	many
CASSVPSRTGGLGTYNEQFF	TRBJ2-1	TRBV5-8	many
CASSQGLAGGSDTQYF	TRBJ2-3	TRBV4-3	many
CASSIQTGNYEQYF	TRBJ2-7	TRBV7-2	many
CASSLSGTSELRRGTQYF	TRBJ2-3	TRBV5-1	many
CASSLRGQTDTQYF	TRBJ2-3	TRBV7-9	many
CSAQRQETQYF	TRBJ2-5	TRBV20-1	many
CASRLAGDYNEQFF	TRBJ2-1	TRBV28	many
CASSPSDRFGQPQHF	TRBJ1-5	TRBV9	medium-sized
CASSSSGRGETQYF	TRBJ2-5	TRBV7-7	many